Listed below are T cell receptor beta chains from one sample, sequenced in a study of T-cell memory formation after mild COVID-19. From the 5' RACE reads, TCRdb called clonotypes with MiXCR, one entry per CDR3 protein. The data hold 450,000 to 650,000 distinct CDR3 sequences, with more than 15% observed a single time. Sample: PBMCs or a T cell subset sorted from them (not recorded which). These receptors originate from an adult woman who had mild COVID-19 (a few samples of this study predate the infection). Cell type and time point are not known. Both conserved end residues are part of each CDR3. The D gene is left open where the match is weak. Size is stated for part of the rows, as once, few or many counts, or as a class when the clone is expanded.

clone size: few
J gene: TRBJ2-5
V gene: TRBV18
D gene: TRBD2
CDR3 DNA: TGTGCCAGCTCATCCGGACTAGCCGCCAACCAAGAGACCCAGTACTTC
CDR3 protein: CASSSGLAANQETQYF

clone size: -
J gene: TRBJ2-1
V gene: TRBV7-8
D gene: TRBD1
CDR3 DNA: TGTGCCAGCAGCCCCCGGGACAGCGCTCGCAATGAGCAGTTCTTC
CDR3 protein: CASSPRDSARNEQFF

clone size: -
J gene: TRBJ1-5
V gene: TRBV10-3
D gene: TRBD1
CDR3 DNA: TGTGCCATCAGCTCGACAGGGGGAGACCTCGGCAATCAGCCCCAGCATTTT
CDR3 protein: CAISSTGGDLGNQPQHF

clone size: -
J gene: TRBJ2-1
V gene: TRBV29-1
D gene: -
CDR3 DNA: TGCAGCGTTATCGCTGGAAGAGGTGATGGGTACAATGAGCAGTTCTTC
CDR3 protein: CSVIAGRGDGYNEQFF

clone size: few
J gene: TRBJ2-7
V gene: TRBV30
D gene: -
CDR3 DNA: TGTGCCTGGAGTTCCGGGACCGAGCAGTACTTC
CDR3 protein: CAWSSGTEQYF

clone size: few
J gene: TRBJ2-7
V gene: TRBV18
D gene: TRBD1
CDR3 DNA: TGTGCCAGCTCACCGGTCAGGGGGAGCTACGAGCAGTACTTC
CDR3 protein: CASSPVRGSYEQYF

clone size: -
J gene: TRBJ1-5
V gene: TRBV7-8
D gene: -
CDR3 DNA: TGTGCCAGCAGCTTAGGCACCAATCAGCCCCAGCATTTT
CDR3 protein: CASSLGTNQPQHF

clone size: few
J gene: TRBJ2-7
V gene: TRBV10-3
D gene: -
CDR3 DNA: TGTGCCATCAGTCCAGGGGAGGCCCTGTACTTC
CDR3 protein: CAISPGEALYF

clone size: -
J gene: TRBJ2-1
V gene: TRBV25-1
D gene: TRBD2
CDR3 DNA: TGTGCCAGCAGGGTTAGCGGGGAGAACAGGCAGTTCTTC
CDR3 protein: CASRVSGENRQFF

clone size: few
J gene: TRBJ1-1
V gene: TRBV2
D gene: -
CDR3 DNA: TGTGCCAGCAGACGACAGGAAAACACTGAAGCTTTCTTT
CDR3 protein: CASRRQENTEAFF

clone size: -
J gene: TRBJ1-1
V gene: TRBV7-9
D gene: -
CDR3 DNA: TGTGCCAGCAGCTTTGTTACGGTGCGGAACACTGAAGCTTTCTTT
CDR3 protein: CASSFVTVRNTEAFF

clone size: -
J gene: TRBJ1-3
V gene: TRBV7-9
D gene: -
CDR3 DNA: TGTGCCAGCAGCCTCCGAGGGCGCTCTGGAAACACCATATATTTT
CDR3 protein: CASSLRGRSGNTIYF

clone size: -
J gene: TRBJ2-6
V gene: TRBV7-3
D gene: -
CDR3 DNA: TGTGCCAGCAGCCCACGGGACCTCTCTGGGGCCAACGTCCTGACTTTC
CDR3 protein: CASSPRDLSGANVLTF

clone size: many
J gene: TRBJ2-7
V gene: TRBV15
D gene: -
CDR3 DNA: TGTGCCACCAGCCCCCGCCCGGGACGGCGGGGAGAGCAGTACTTC
CDR3 protein: CATSPRPGRRGEQYF

clone size: -
J gene: TRBJ2-4
V gene: TRBV9
D gene: -
CDR3 DNA: TGTGCCAGCAGCGTAGGTAACCCTGATTATGTAAACATTCAGTACTTC
CDR3 protein: CASSVGNPDYVNIQYF

clone size: -
J gene: TRBJ2-1
V gene: TRBV4-3
D gene: TRBD2
CDR3 DNA: TGCGCCAGCAGCCAAGATAGCGGGCTCGACAATGAGCAGTTCTTC
CDR3 protein: CASSQDSGLDNEQFF

clone size: few
J gene: TRBJ2-2
V gene: TRBV10-3
D gene: TRBD1
CDR3 DNA: TGTGCCATCAGGACAGGGGAGGAGCCCGGGGAGCTGTTTTTT
CDR3 protein: CAIRTGEEPGELFF

clone size: -
J gene: TRBJ2-5
V gene: TRBV12-3/TRBV12-4
D gene: TRBD2
CDR3 DNA: TGTGCCAGCAGTTTAGACGCTAGCGGACTCCAAGAGACCCAGTACTTC
CDR3 protein: CASSLDASGLQETQYF

clone size: -
J gene: TRBJ1-2
V gene: TRBV30
D gene: TRBD1
CDR3 DNA: TGTGCCTGGAGTGTAAAGGGGGCCTATGGCTACACCTTC
CDR3 protein: CAWSVKGAYGYTF

clone size: few
J gene: TRBJ2-1
V gene: TRBV29-1
D gene: TRBD2
CDR3 DNA: TGCAGCGTTGAAATAGCGGGAGCCTACAATGAGCAGTTCTTC
CDR3 protein: CSVEIAGAYNEQFF

clone size: -
J gene: TRBJ1-2
V gene: TRBV5-1
D gene: TRBD1
CDR3 DNA: TGCGCCAGCAACACCGGGACAGGGGGCACTAGGTATGGCTACACCTTC
CDR3 protein: CASNTGTGGTRYGYTF

clone size: few
J gene: TRBJ2-7
V gene: TRBV3-1
D gene: TRBD1
CDR3 DNA: TGTGCCAGCAGCGACGACAGGGGCTTAACCTACGAGCAGTACTTC
CDR3 protein: CASSDDRGLTYEQYF

clone size: -
J gene: TRBJ1-5
V gene: TRBV2
D gene: -
CDR3 DNA: TGTGCCAGCGGGATGGAGGGGATTCAGCCCCAGCATTTT
CDR3 protein: CASGMEGIQPQHF

clone size: -
J gene: TRBJ1-5
V gene: TRBV7-2
D gene: -
CDR3 DNA: TGTGCCAGCAGCTCCCCCAGCGGCTATCAGCCCCAGCATTTT
CDR3 protein: CASSSPSGYQPQHF

clone size: -
J gene: TRBJ1-5
V gene: TRBV6-5
D gene: TRBD1
CDR3 DNA: TGTGCCAGCAGTTACGTCGGGAGGGGGCGACAGCCCCAGCATTTT
CDR3 protein: CASSYVGRGRQPQHF

clone size: few
J gene: TRBJ1-1
V gene: TRBV12-3/TRBV12-4
D gene: TRBD1
CDR3 DNA: TGTGCCAGCAGCCCAGGGGGGGCTGAAGCTTTCTTT
CDR3 protein: CASSPGGAEAFF

clone size: few
J gene: TRBJ2-1
V gene: TRBV14
D gene: -
CDR3 DNA: TGTGCCAGCAGCCAAGAGGGGGTTCGCAATGAGCAGTTCTTC
CDR3 protein: CASSQEGVRNEQFF

clone size: -
J gene: TRBJ2-5
V gene: TRBV7-9
D gene: -
CDR3 DNA: TGTGCCAGCAGCTTAATGGGTTGGGAGACCCAGTACTTC
CDR3 protein: CASSLMGWETQYF

clone size: -
J gene: TRBJ2-3
V gene: TRBV9
D gene: -
CDR3 DNA: TGTGCCAGCAGCGAAACCGGGACTTTCATCACAGATACGCAGTATTTT
CDR3 protein: CASSETGTFITDTQYF

clone size: -
J gene: TRBJ2-3
V gene: TRBV7-9
D gene: TRBD2
CDR3 DNA: TGTGCCAGCAGCTTAGGGGTAGCGGGGGTCACAGATACGCAGTATTTT
CDR3 protein: CASSLGVAGVTDTQYF

clone size: few
J gene: TRBJ2-7
V gene: TRBV6-2/TRBV6-3
D gene: TRBD1
CDR3 DNA: TGTGCCAGCAGTCTCGCGGGTGCAGGGGGCGGCTGGCTTTACGAGCAGTACTTC
CDR3 protein: CASSLAGAGGGWLYEQYF

clone size: few
J gene: TRBJ2-1
V gene: TRBV25-1
D gene: -
CDR3 DNA: TGTGCAACCGGGTTCCGGGAGGGGGCTGAGCAGTTCTTC
CDR3 protein: CATGFREGAEQFF

clone size: few
J gene: TRBJ2-7
V gene: TRBV4-1
D gene: TRBD1
CDR3 DNA: TGCGCCAGCAGCCAAGGGCAGGGGGTAGGCTACGAGCAGTACTTC
CDR3 protein: CASSQGQGVGYEQYF

clone size: few
J gene: TRBJ2-1
V gene: TRBV5-1
D gene: TRBD1
CDR3 DNA: TGCGCCAGCAGCTTGGGACAGGGCGTGGGTCGGAGCCGGGAAACAGAGCAGTTCTTC
CDR3 protein: CASSLGQGVGRSRETEQFF

clone size: -
J gene: TRBJ2-5
V gene: TRBV3-1
D gene: -
CDR3 DNA: TGTGCCAGCAGCCAAGATTTAAGACAGGGAGGGGAGACCCAGTACTTC
CDR3 protein: CASSQDLRQGGETQYF

clone size: -
J gene: TRBJ2-3
V gene: TRBV20-1
D gene: TRBD2
CDR3 DNA: TGCAGTGCGACCCGGGGGGGGGACACAGATACGCAGTATTTT
CDR3 protein: CSATRGGDTDTQYF

clone size: few
J gene: TRBJ2-7
V gene: TRBV7-3
D gene: -
CDR3 DNA: TGTGCCAGCAGCTTCGGCCCTAGCTCCTACGAGCAGTACTTC
CDR3 protein: CASSFGPSSYEQYF

clone size: few
J gene: TRBJ2-3
V gene: TRBV7-9
D gene: TRBD2
CDR3 DNA: TGTGCCAGCAACAAATTTAGCGGGGGTGGTGATACGCAGTATTTT
CDR3 protein: CASNKFSGGGDTQYF

clone size: few
J gene: TRBJ2-1
V gene: TRBV12-5
D gene: TRBD2
CDR3 DNA: TGTGCTAGTGGTATGGGACTAGCCGCGGAGGAGCAGTTCTTC
CDR3 protein: CASGMGLAAEEQFF

clone size: -
J gene: TRBJ2-4
V gene: TRBV5-5
D gene: -
CDR3 DNA: TGTGCCAGCAGTCCCGGGGCTGAGAACATTCAGTACTTC
CDR3 protein: CASSPGAENIQYF

clone size: few
J gene: TRBJ2-1
V gene: TRBV11-2
D gene: -
CDR3 DNA: TGTGCCAGCAGCTTAGCAGGGGCTTCGGACAATGAGCAGTTCTTC
CDR3 protein: CASSLAGASDNEQFF

clone size: -
J gene: TRBJ1-2
V gene: TRBV7-9
D gene: TRBD1
CDR3 DNA: TGTGCCAGCAGCTACCCAGGGGGGAACTATGGCTACACCTTC
CDR3 protein: CASSYPGGNYGYTF

clone size: -
J gene: TRBJ2-5
V gene: TRBV25-1
D gene: TRBD1
CDR3 DNA: TGTGCCAGCAGTGAATACGGCAGGGGGATAGAGACCCAGTACTTC
CDR3 protein: CASSEYGRGIETQYF

clone size: few
J gene: TRBJ1-2
V gene: TRBV25-1
D gene: -
CDR3 DNA: TGTGCCAGCAGCCATCTTTCGGGACATGATTCGGGTGGCTACACCTTC
CDR3 protein: CASSHLSGHDSGGYTF

clone size: -
J gene: TRBJ2-2
V gene: TRBV15
D gene: -
CDR3 DNA: TGTGCCACCAGCAGACCAAACCTTTACACCGGGGAGCTGTTTTTT
CDR3 protein: CATSRPNLYTGELFF

clone size: few
J gene: TRBJ2-3
V gene: TRBV18
D gene: -
CDR3 DNA: TGTGCCAGCTCACCACCTTCGGCCAGCACAGATACGCAGTATTTT
CDR3 protein: CASSPPSASTDTQYF

clone size: -
J gene: TRBJ2-7
V gene: TRBV11-3
D gene: -
CDR3 DNA: TGTGCCAGCAGCTTAGGCGTGTACTACGAGCAGTACTTC
CDR3 protein: CASSLGVYYEQYF

clone size: few
J gene: TRBJ2-1
V gene: TRBV29-1
D gene: TRBD2
CDR3 DNA: TGCAGCGTTGAAGGACCAGCGGGGGGGCTCTATGAGCAGTTCTTC
CDR3 protein: CSVEGPAGGLYEQFF

clone size: few
J gene: TRBJ2-1
V gene: TRBV24-1
D gene: -
CDR3 DNA: TGTGCCACCAGTGATTACCTTGGGGCAGGGCTTACGCAGTTCTTC
CDR3 protein: CATSDYLGAGLTQFF

clone size: once
J gene: TRBJ1-1
V gene: TRBV18
D gene: -
CDR3 DNA: TGTGCCAGCTCACCAGGGAAGGGGTACACTGAAGCTTTCTTT
CDR3 protein: CASSPGKGYTEAFF